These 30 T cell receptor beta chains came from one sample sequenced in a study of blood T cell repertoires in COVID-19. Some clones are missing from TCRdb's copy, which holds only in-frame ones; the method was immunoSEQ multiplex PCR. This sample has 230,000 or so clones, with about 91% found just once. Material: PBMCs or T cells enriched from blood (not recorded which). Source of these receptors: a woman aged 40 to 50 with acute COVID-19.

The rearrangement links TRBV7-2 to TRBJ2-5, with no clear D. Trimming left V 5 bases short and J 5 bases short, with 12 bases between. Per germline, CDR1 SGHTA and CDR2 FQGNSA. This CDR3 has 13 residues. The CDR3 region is CASSPSSQETQYF. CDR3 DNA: TGTGCCAGCAGCCCAAGTTCCCAGGAGACCCAGTACTTC.

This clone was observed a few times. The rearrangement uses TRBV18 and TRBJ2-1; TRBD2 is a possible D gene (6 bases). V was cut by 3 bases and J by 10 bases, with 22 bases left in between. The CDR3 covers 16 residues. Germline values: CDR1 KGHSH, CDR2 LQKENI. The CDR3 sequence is CASSPLGLPTHQEQFF. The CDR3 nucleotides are TGTGCCAGCTCACCGTTAGGACTACCCACCCATCAGGAGCAGTTCTTC. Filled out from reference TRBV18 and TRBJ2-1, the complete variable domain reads NAGVMQNPRHLVRRRGQEARLRCSPMKGHSHVYWYRQLPEEGLKFMVYLQKENIIDESGMPKERFSAEFPKEGPSILRIQQVVRGDSAAYFCASSPLGLPTHQEQFFGPGTRLTVL.

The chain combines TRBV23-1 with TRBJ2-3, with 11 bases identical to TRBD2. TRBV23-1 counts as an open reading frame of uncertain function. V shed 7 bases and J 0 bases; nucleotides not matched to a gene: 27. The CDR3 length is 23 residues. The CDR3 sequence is CASNTPLPTGASGRKMSTDTQYF. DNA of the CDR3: TGCGCCAGCAATACCCCGCTACCCACGGGGGCTAGCGGGAGGAAAATGAGCACAGATACGCAGTATTTT.

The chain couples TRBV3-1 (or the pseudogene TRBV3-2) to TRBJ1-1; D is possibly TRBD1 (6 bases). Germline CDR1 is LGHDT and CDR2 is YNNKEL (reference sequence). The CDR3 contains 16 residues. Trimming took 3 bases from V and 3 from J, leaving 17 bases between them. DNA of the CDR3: TGTGCCAGCAGCCACTCCGGTGGGGGCTATGACACTGAAGCTTTCTTT. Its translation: CASSHSGGGYDTEAFF.

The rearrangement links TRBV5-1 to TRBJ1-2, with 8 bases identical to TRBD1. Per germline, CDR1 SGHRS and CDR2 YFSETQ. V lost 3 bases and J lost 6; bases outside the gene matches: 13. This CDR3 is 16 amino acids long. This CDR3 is CASSSDRVLSPDGYTF. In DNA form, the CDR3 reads TGCGCCAGCAGCTCGGACAGGGTCTTAAGTCCCGATGGCTACACCTTC.

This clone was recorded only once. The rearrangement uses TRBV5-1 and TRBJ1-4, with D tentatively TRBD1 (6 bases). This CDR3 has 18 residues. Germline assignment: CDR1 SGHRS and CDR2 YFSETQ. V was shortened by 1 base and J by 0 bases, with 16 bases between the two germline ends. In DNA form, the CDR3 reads TGCGCCAGCAGCTTGTCGGGCAGGGCAGGGGCAACTAATGAAAAACTGTTTTTT. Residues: CASSLSGRAGATNEKLFF.

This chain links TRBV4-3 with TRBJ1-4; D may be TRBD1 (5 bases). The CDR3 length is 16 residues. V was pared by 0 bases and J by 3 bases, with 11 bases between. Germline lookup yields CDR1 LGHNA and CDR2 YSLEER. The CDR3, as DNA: TGCGCCAGCAGCCAAGATCGGGGGTTCCCTAATGAAAAACTGTTTTTT. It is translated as CASSQDRGFPNEKLFF.

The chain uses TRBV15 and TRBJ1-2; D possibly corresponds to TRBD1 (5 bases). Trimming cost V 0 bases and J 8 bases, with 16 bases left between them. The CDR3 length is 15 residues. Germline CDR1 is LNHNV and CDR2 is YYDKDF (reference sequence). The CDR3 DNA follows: TGTGCCACCAGCAGAGACTCCCGGGACTTCGAGGGCTACACCTTC. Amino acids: CATSRDSRDFEGYTF.

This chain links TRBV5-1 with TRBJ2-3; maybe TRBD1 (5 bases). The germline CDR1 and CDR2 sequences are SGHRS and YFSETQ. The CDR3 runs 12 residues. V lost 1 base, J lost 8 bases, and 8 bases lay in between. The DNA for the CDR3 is TGCGCCAGCAGCTTGAAAGGGGTTACGCAGTATTTT. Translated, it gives CASSLKGVTQYF.

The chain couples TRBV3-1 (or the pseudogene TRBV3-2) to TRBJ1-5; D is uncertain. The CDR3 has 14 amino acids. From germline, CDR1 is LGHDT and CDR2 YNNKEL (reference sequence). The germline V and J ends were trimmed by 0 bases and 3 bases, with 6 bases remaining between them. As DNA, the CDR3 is TGTGCCAGCAGCCAAGAGGGAGTCAATCAGCCCCAGCATTTT. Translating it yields CASSQEGVNQPQHF.

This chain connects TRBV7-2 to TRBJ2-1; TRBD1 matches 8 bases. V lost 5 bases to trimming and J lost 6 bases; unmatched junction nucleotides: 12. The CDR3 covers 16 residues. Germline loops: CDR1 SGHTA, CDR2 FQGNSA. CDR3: CASSPTSWTGFNEQFF. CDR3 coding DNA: TGTGCCAGCAGCCCGACTTCCTGGACAGGGTTCAATGAGCAGTTCTTC.

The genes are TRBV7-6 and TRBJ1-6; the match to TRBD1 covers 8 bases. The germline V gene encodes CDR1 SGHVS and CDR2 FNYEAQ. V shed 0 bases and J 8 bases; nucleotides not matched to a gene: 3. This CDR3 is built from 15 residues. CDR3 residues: CASSLAQGADSPLHF. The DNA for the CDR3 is TGTGCCAGCAGCTTAGCGCAGGGGGCGGATTCACCCCTCCACTTT.

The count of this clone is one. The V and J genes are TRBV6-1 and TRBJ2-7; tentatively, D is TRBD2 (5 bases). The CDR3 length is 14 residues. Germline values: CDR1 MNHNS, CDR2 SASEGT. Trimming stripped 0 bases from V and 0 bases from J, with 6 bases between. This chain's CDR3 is CASSEARVSYEQYF. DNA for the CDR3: TGTGCCAGCAGTGAAGCGAGGGTCTCCTACGAGCAGTACTTC.

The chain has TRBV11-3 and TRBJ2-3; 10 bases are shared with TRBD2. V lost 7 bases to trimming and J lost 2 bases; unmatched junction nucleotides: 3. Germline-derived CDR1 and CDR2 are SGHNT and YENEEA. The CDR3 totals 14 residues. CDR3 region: CASTGLANTDTQYF. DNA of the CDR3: TGTGCCAGCACGGGACTAGCGAACACAGATACGCAGTATTTT.

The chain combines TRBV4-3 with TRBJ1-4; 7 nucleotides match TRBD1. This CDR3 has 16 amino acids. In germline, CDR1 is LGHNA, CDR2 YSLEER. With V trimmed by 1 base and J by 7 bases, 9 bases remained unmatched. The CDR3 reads CASSQGDRAVGEKLFF. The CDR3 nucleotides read TGCGCCAGCAGCCAAGGAGACAGGGCGGTCGGTGAAAAACTGTTTTTT.

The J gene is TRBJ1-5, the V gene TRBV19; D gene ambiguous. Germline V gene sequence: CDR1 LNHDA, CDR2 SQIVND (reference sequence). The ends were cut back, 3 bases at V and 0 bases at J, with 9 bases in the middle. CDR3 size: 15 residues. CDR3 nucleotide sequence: TGTGCCAGTAGTATGCTGGGCAGTAGCAATCAGCCCCAGCATTTT. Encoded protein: CASSMLGSSNQPQHF.

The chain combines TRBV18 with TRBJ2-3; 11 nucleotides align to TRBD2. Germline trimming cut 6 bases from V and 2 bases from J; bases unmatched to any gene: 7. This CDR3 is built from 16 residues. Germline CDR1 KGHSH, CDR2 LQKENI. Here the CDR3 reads CASSSGLAGITDTQYF. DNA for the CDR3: TGTGCCAGCTCTTCCGGACTAGCGGGCATCACAGATACGCAGTATTTT.

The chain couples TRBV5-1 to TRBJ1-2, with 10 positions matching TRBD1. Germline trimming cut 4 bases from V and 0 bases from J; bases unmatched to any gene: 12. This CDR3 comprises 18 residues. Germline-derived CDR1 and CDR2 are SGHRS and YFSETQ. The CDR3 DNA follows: TGCGCCAGCAGCCTCGAACCGGGACAGGGGCATGCTAACTATGGCTACACCTTC. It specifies CASSLEPGQGHANYGYTF. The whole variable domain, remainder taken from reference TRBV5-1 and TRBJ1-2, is KAGVTQTPRYLIKTRGQQVTLSCSPISGHRSVSWYQQTPGQGLQFLFEYFSETQRNKGNFPGRFSGRQFSNSRSEMNVSTLELGDSALYLCASSLEPGQGHANYGYTFGSGTRLTVV.

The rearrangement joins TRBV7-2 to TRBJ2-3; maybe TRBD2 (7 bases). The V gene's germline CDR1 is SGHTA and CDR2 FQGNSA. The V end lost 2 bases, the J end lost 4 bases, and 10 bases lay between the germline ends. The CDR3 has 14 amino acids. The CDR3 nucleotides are TGTGCCAGCAGCTTAAGGGGGGGGGCAGATACGCAGTATTTT. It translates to CASSLRGGADTQYF.

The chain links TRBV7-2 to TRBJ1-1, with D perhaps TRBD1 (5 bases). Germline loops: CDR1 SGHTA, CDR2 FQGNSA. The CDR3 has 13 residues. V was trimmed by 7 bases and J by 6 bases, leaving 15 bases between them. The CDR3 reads CASILGGGPEAFF. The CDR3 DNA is TGTGCCAGCATACTGGGGGGGGGACCTGAAGCTTTCTTT.

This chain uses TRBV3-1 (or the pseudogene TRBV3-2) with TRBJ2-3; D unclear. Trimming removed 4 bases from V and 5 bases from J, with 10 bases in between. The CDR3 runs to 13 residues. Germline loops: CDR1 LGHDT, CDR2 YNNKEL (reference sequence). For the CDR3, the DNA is TGTGCCAGCAGCCCCGCGTCCAAAGATACGCAGTATTTT. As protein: CASSPASKDTQYF.

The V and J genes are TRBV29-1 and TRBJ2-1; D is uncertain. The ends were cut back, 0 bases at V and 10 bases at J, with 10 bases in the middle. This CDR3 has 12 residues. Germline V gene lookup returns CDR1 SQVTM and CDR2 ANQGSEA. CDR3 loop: CSVEDRSNEQFF. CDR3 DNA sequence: TGCAGCGTTGAAGATAGGAGCAACGAGCAGTTCTTC.

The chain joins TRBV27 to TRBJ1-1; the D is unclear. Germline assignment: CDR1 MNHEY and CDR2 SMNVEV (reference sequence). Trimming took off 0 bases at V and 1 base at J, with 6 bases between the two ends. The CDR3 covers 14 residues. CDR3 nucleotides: TGTGCCAGCAGTTTATCCCCGTCGAACACTGAAGCTTTCTTT. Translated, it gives CASSLSPSNTEAFF.

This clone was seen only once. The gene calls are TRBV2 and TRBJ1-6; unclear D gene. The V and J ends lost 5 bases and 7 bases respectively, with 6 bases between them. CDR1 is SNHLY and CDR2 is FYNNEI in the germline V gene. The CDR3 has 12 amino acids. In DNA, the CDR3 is TGTGCCAGCAGTACAGACAATTCACCCCTCCACTTT. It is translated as CASSTDNSPLHF.

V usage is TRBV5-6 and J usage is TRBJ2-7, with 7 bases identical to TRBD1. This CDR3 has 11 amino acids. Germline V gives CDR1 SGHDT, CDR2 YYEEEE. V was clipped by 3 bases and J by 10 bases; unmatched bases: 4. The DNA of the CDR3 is TGTGCCAGCAGCTCCGGACAGGTTCAGTACTTC. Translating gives CASSSGQVQYF.

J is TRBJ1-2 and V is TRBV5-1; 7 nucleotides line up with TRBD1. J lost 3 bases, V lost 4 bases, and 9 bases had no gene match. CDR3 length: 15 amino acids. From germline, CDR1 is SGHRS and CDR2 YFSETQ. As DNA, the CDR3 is TGCGCCAGCAGCCCGAGACAGGGAACCTACTATGGCTACACCTTC. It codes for CASSPRQGTYYGYTF.

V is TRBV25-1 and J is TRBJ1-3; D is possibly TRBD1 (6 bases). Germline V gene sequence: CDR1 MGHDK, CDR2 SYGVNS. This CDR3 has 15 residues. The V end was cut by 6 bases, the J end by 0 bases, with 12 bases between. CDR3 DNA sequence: TGTGCCAGCAGCCATCAGGGGCACTCTGGAAACACCATATATTTT. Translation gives CASSHQGHSGNTIYF.

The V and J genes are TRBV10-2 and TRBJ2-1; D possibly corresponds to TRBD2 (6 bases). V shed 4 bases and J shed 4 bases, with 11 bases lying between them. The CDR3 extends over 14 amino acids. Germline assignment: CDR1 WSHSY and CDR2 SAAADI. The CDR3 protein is CASSGDWTYNEQFF. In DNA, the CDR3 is TGCGCCAGCAGTGGGGACTGGACGTACAATGAGCAGTTCTTC.

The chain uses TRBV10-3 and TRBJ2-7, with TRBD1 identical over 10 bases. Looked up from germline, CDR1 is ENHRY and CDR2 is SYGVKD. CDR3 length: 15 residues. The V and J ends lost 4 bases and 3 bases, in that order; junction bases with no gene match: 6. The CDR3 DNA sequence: TGTGCCATCAGTGGAAGGGACAGGGGTAACTACGAGCAGTACTTC. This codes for CAISGRDRGNYEQYF.

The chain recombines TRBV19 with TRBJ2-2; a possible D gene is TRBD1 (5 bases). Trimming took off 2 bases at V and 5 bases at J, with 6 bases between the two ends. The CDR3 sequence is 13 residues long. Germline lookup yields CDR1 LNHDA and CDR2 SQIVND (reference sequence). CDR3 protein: CASSIRGTGELFF. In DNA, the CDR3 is TGTGCCAGTAGTATAAGGGGAACCGGGGAGCTGTTTTTT.